This TCR beta chain comes out of a study of T cell repertoires in ileal Crohn's disease. This CDR3 is built from 13 residues. Between the trimmed V and J ends, which lost 1 base and 15 bases, there was a span of 16 bases. Germline CDR1 and CDR2: LNHNV and YYDKDF (reference sequence). Sequencing was performed with immunoSEQ multiplex PCR; in TCRdb, only in-frame clones are kept and a portion is missing. The table lists 13,000 to 15,000 clones, around 84% of them singletons, with 6.5% in the top ten. The TCR was taken from an adult with Crohn's disease. This chain connects TRBV15 to TRBJ2-1, with a weak D call TRBD2 (6 bases). The source material was ileal tissue. CDR3 nucleotides: TGTGCCACCAGCAGAGCGGGCGGGGCAGGGCGGTTCTTC. Translating gives CATSRAGGAGRFF.